This record concerns one T cell receptor beta chain sequence. The CDR3 covers 14 residues. Germline CDR1 is SGHRS and CDR2 is YFSETQ. Trimming took 0 bases from V and 7 from J, leaving 11 bases between them. This entry comes from a study of blood T cell repertoires in COVID-19. Turning to the study itself: Samples of COVID-19 (acute and convalescent) were obtained from the United States, Italy and Spain.

Per the original methods: Reference gene primer amplification gave estimated nucleated cell counts. This table comes from immunoSEQ multiplex PCR, and its TCRdb copy is limited to in-frame clones, with some not included. That table furnishes V, J and clone size, whereas the DNA furnished D and trimming. The repertoire consists of 65,000 to 90,000 clones, with about 83% occurring once and the leading ten covering 25% to 35%. This chain joins TRBV5-1 and TRBJ1-5; D gene ambiguous. Sequencing was done on a sample of peripheral blood. This TCR came from a woman aged 80 or older with acute or convalescent COVID-19. In DNA, the CDR3 is TGCGCCAGCAGCTTGGCCCTGGGAGCCCAGCCCCAGCATTTT. Protein product: CASSLALGAQPQHF.